The 9 T cell receptor beta chains in this list originate from one sample, sequenced in a study of T cells in Graves' hyperthyroidism and ophthalmopathy. Amplified TCR beta CDR3 regions came from RNA transcripts. HTBI primers drove first-round RT-PCR of the TCR CDR3. In TCRdb, the multiplex PCR reads were re-called with MiXCR into one record per CDR3 protein. The table shows about 370,000 distinct CDR3 sequences, with roughly 15% occurring only once. What was sequenced was blood. The receptors originated from a woman aged 60-75 years with Graves' ophthalmopathy.

The gene calls are TRBV24-1 and TRBJ2-7; TRBD1 agrees at 7 bases. Unmatched junction bases numbered 10, after V lost 7 bases and J lost 2 bases. The germline V gene encodes CDR1 KGHDR and CDR2 SFDVKD. The CDR3 spans 15 residues. The CDR3 sequence: CATSSRDSRPYEQYF. CDR3 sequence (DNA): TGTGCCACCAGCTCCCGGGACAGTCGCCCCTACGAGCAGTACTTC.

This chain joins TRBV7-8 and TRBJ2-1; D is perhaps TRBD2 (6 bases). Germline CDR1 is SGHVS and CDR2 is FQNEAQ. This CDR3 is 16 amino acids long. Between the trimmed V and J ends, which lost 9 bases and 2 bases, there was a span of 20 bases. This CDR3 is CASSASSVSTYNEQFF. The CDR3 region has the DNA TGTGCCAGTAGTGCATCTAGCGTCTCGACCTACAATGAGCAGTTCTTC.

As to this clonotype: This may stem from a read error, because a much larger clone lies one nucleotide away. This chain links TRBV28 with TRBJ2-2; possible D gene TRBD2, 5 bases. CDR3 length: 13 residues. CDR1 and CDR2 from the germline V gene are MDHEN and SYDVKM. CDR3 amino acids: CASNGLNTGEPFF. CDR3 nucleotide sequence: TGTGCCAGCAACGGACTCAACACCGGGGAGCCGTTTTTT. The full variable domain, rest sourced from reference TRBV28 and TRBJ2-2, is DVKVTQSSRYLVKRTGEKVFLECVQDMDHENMFWYRQDPGLGLRLIYFSYDVKMKEKGDIPEGYSVSREKKERFSLILESASTNQTSMYLCASNGLNTGEPFFGEGSRLTVL.

This clonotype showed up just a few times. The V and J genes are TRBV28 and TRBJ1-2; TRBD1 aligns across 7 bases. Germline V gives CDR1 MDHEN, CDR2 SYDVKM. V lost 6 bases and J lost 6; bases outside the gene matches: 10. The CDR3 sequence is 14 residues long. Here the CDR3 reads CASSPGGGANGYTF. CDR3 nucleotide sequence: TGTGCCAGCAGCCCCGGAGGGGGCGCAAATGGCTACACCTTC.

The table lists this clonotype with a count of one. J is TRBJ2-1 and V is TRBV12-3 or TRBV12-4; 8 bases are a match to TRBD1. CDR3 length equals 13 residues. The V segment lost 5 bases and the J segment 10 bases; nucleotides outside the gene matches: 7. The CDR3 protein is CASSREQGGEQFF. The CDR3 bases are TGTGCCAGCAGTAGAGAACAGGGGGGCGAGCAGTTCTTC.

A remark on this clonotype: A much larger clone differs from this one at a single base, so this may be a read error. This rearrangement joins TRBV29-1 to TRBJ1-1; D remains ambiguous. The V gene's germline CDR1 is SQVTM and CDR2 ANQGSEA. The CDR3 loop spans 12 amino acids. The CDR3 loop is CNVAVQIAEAFF. DNA for the CDR3: TGCAACGTTGCGGTGCAGATTGCTGAAGCTTTCTTT.

This clonotype was picked up many times. The chain has TRBV5-1 and TRBJ2-1; 11 nucleotides match TRBD2. V was clipped by 5 bases and J by 2 bases; unmatched bases: 3. CDR3 length: 15 amino acids. The germline CDR1 and CDR2 sequences are SGHRS and YFSETQ. The CDR3 sequence: CASRKLAGAYNEQFF. The CDR3 coding sequence is TGCGCCAGCAGGAAACTAGCGGGGGCCTACAATGAGCAGTTCTTC.

The chain joins TRBV19 to TRBJ2-7; D possibly corresponds to TRBD1 (5 bases). Trimming left V 6 bases short and J 3 bases short, with 12 bases between. CDR1 is LNHDA and CDR2 is SQIVND in the germline V gene (reference sequence). This CDR3 has 13 amino acids. The CDR3 DNA reads as TGTGCCAGTAGCGCAGGGATCATCTACGAGCAGTACTTC. Its translation is CASSAGIIYEQYF.

The rearrangement links TRBV4-1 to TRBJ2-2; 11 positions match TRBD1. With V trimmed by 1 base and J by 6 bases, 4 bases remained unmatched. The CDR3 extends over 16 amino acids. Looked up from germline, CDR1 is MGHRA and CDR2 is YSYEKL. CDR3 sequence reads: CASSQVGQGVSGELFF. The CDR3 DNA reads as TGCGCCAGCAGCCAAGTGGGACAGGGGGTGTCCGGGGAGCTGTTTTTT.